The clone carrying this T cell receptor beta chain has only a few counts. Its cognate antigen is unknown. The assay that was used to sequence DNA from cultured CD4+ T cells was the Oncomine TCR Beta short-read assay. TCRdb ran MiXCR on the PCR reads and lists one entry per CDR3 protein. The sample yields around 21,000 distinct CDR3 sequences, around 60% seen once. This sample is drawn from a study of vaccination and CD4 T cells after COVID-19. Study background: Testing by nasal swab PCR showed convalescent patients to be SARS-CoV-2 positive; under ten were mild and one was severe. The stimulating agents, overlapping spike peptides, came from SARS-CoV-2, HCoV-NL63, HCoV-OC43 and HCoV-229E.

Looked up from germline, CDR1 is MDHEN and CDR2 is SYDVKM. The CDR3 extends over 16 amino acids. V shed 8 bases, J shed 4 bases, and the junction held 14 bases outside the gene matches. Treatment described: approximately nine-day PBMC culture with coronavirus spike peptide pools or control peptides (ViraFEST assay). Cells received half-medium changes with fresh IL-2 medium on days 3 and 7. The gene calls are TRBV28 and TRBJ1-1, with TRBD1 matching over 9 bases. Sequencing was performed on CD4+ T cells from blood, cultured in vitro, taken after SARS-CoV-2 vaccination. The receptor was isolated from a human donor who had recovered from COVID-19. The CDR3 reads CASVPALVQGATEAFF. The CDR3 DNA reads TGTGCCAGCGTCCCGGCACTTGTACAGGGGGCCACTGAAGCTTTCTTT.